Listed below are T cell receptor beta chains from one sample, sequenced in a study of blood T cell repertoires in COVID-19. Method: immunoSEQ multiplex PCR; TCRdb's copy keeps in-frame clones and lacks some. The data contain 15,000 to 20,000 clones, 75% to 90% of them seen just once; the ten biggest clones take up about a sixth. Material for sequencing was peripheral blood. The receptors were gathered from a man aged 45-65 years with active COVID-19. CDR3s include the opening cysteine and the closing phenylalanine or tryptophan. D genes are given only for firm matches. Some rows have no size entry. The others give once, few or many, or a class for an expanded clone.

v_gene	abundance	j_gene	d_gene	CDR3nt	CDR3aa
TRBV11-2	-	TRBJ2-5	-	TGTGCCAGCAGCTTAACTGAGGGATTCGGAGAGACCCAGTACTTC	CASSLTEGFGETQYF
TRBV6-2/TRBV6-3	-	TRBJ1-2	-	TGTGCCAGCAGTTACCCCGACAGAAACCAACAGAAGAACTATGGCTACACCTTC	CASSYPDRNQQKNYGYTF
TRBV18	-	TRBJ2-1	TRBD1	TGTGCCAGCTCACAAGTTGGGACAGGGAACTACAATGAGCAGTTCTTC	CASSQVGTGNYNEQFF
TRBV6-1	-	TRBJ1-5	-	TGTGCCAGCAGTGAAGAGGCAGGGATTCAGCCCCAGCATTTT	CASSEEAGIQPQHF
TRBV30	-	TRBJ2-1	-	TGTGCCTGGAGGACAAAGAGCTCCTACAATGAGCAGTTCTTC	CAWRTKSSYNEQFF
TRBV9	-	TRBJ2-2	-	TGTGCCAGCAGCGTAGGAAGGGGGGGAACGGGCACCGGGGAGCTGTTTTTT	CASSVGRGGTGTGELFF
TRBV2	-	TRBJ2-7	-	TGTGCCAGCAGTGCACCCTTCAGCTACGAGCAGTACTTC	CASSAPFSYEQYF
TRBV7-2	-	TRBJ2-7	TRBD2	TGTGCCAGCAGCTTAGAACTAGCGGGCCACGAGCAGTACTTC	CASSLELAGHEQYF
TRBV7-9	-	TRBJ2-1	-	TGTGCCAGCACCCCACCCATCAGGCCCAATGAGCAGTTCTTC	CASTPPIRPNEQFF
TRBV4-1	-	TRBJ2-5	-	TGCGCCAGCAGCCAAGACCGGGGACTGGGACAAGAGACCCAGTACTTC	CASSQDRGLGQETQYF
TRBV30	-	TRBJ2-7	TRBD1	TGTGCCTGGAGTGCCGGGACAGGGGACTACGAGCAGTACTTC	CAWSAGTGDYEQYF
TRBV10-3	-	TRBJ2-7	-	TGTGCCATCAGTGAAGGGGATGAGCAGTACTTC	CAISEGDEQYF
TRBV5-5	-	TRBJ1-5	TRBD1	TGTGCCAGCAGCTGGTCGCAGGGGGCTTCTCAGCCCCAGCATTTT	CASSWSQGASQPQHF
TRBV3-1/TRBV3-2	-	TRBJ1-3	-	TGTGCCAGCAATGAAAGAGGAGCTAACACCATATATTTT	CASNERGANTIYF
TRBV18	-	TRBJ2-1	-	TGTGCCAGCTCAACCCCGGGACTCGCATCAAATCATGAGCAGTTCTTC	CASSTPGLASNHEQFF
TRBV12-5	-	TRBJ1-1	-	TGTGCTAGTGGTTTGGAGGGGTTAGGCACTGAAGCTTTCTTT	CASGLEGLGTEAFF
TRBV15	-	TRBJ2-1	TRBD2	TGTGCCACCAGCAATCGAGGCGGGAGTCCGGACAATGAGCAGTTCTTC	CATSNRGGSPDNEQFF
TRBV2	once	TRBJ2-7	TRBD1	TGTGCCAGCAGGATTATTGACAGGGGGCCCCTCGGCGAGCAGTACTTC	CASRIIDRGPLGEQYF
TRBV5-4	once	TRBJ2-1	-	TGTGCCAGCAGCATCGGACGGGGAATGTCCTACAATGAGCAGTTCTTC	CASSIGRGMSYNEQFF
TRBV5-1	-	TRBJ2-7	TRBD1	TGCGCCAGCACCCTGGACAGGGCCGAGGGAGAGCAGTACTTC	CASTLDRAEGEQYF
TRBV9	-	TRBJ2-7	-	TGTGCCAGCAGCGTCACCCCAGGGGTTGGCGAGCAGTACTTC	CASSVTPGVGEQYF
TRBV3-1/TRBV3-2	-	TRBJ1-1	-	TGTGCCAGCAGCCAAGGATACAGGAACACTGAAGCTTTCTTT	CASSQGYRNTEAFF
TRBV9	-	TRBJ1-2	-	TGTGCCAGCAGCGTAGAACAGGGCGGTAGCTACACCTTC	CASSVEQGGSYTF
TRBV28	-	TRBJ2-1	TRBD1	TGTGCCAGCAGTGCACCGGGACAGGGTTTGGGTGAGCAGTTCTTC	CASSAPGQGLGEQFF
TRBV20-1	-	TRBJ1-2	-	TGCAGTGCTAGTCAGGGGCGAGATCTCAGGTCTGGCTACACCTTC	CSASQGRDLRSGYTF
TRBV11-2	-	TRBJ1-1	TRBD1	TGTGCCAGCACGTCCCGGGACAGGAACACTGAAGCTTTCTTT	CASTSRDRNTEAFF
TRBV5-1	once	TRBJ1-1	-	TGCGCCAGCAGCTTGGGACAGGTAACTGAAGCTTTCTTT	CASSLGQVTEAFF